This passage covers 2 T cell receptor beta chains from one sample sequenced in a study of cytomegalovirus exposure and HLA in healthy donors. PCR involved 60 Vbeta and 13 Jbeta primers. Sequencing used immunoSEQ multiplex PCR; TCRdb keeps in-frame clones, though not all of them. The sample holds about 110,000 clones, less than 80% seen once. The sample consisted of PBMCs. Receptors originate from a man aged 30-40 years in good health and CMV-seropositive.

This clone came up a few times. CDR3 coding DNA: TGTGCCAGCAGCTTAGACTCCGAGCAGTACTTC. This codes for CASSLDSEQYF. The V gene is TRBV13, the J gene TRBJ2-5; the D is unclear. The J call is doubtful: the DNA matches TRBJ2-7 better. The length of the CDR3 is 11 residues. Germline lookup yields CDR1 PRHDT and CDR2 FYEKMQ (reference sequence).

The rearrangement links TRBV5-6 to TRBJ1-1; D might be TRBD1 (5 bases). The CDR3 runs to 14 residues. Per the germline V gene, CDR1 is SGHDT and CDR2 is YYEEEE. Trimming removed 0 bases from V and 1 base from J, with 7 bases in between. The CDR3 is CASSLAGQNTEAFF. Written as DNA, the CDR3 is TGTGCCAGCAGCTTGGCAGGGCAGAACACTGAAGCTTTCTTT.